These 29 T cell receptor beta chains were sequenced from one sample in a study of T cell changes during pregnancy in multiple sclerosis. Clones were read by immunoSEQ multiplex PCR, and TCRdb kept only the in-frame ones, dropping some. The data hold fewer than 45,000 clones, with under 95% observed a single time. The specimen comprised peripheral blood, sampled in the third trimester of pregnancy. The receptors were gathered from a female donor in good health, enrolled as a control in a pregnancy study.

CDR3 sequence: CASREPGLLGGYTF. DNA for the CDR3: TGTGCCAGCAGGGAGCCGGGACTTCTCGGCGGCTACACCTTC. The V call is TRBV6-1, the J call TRBJ1-2; D is perhaps TRBD1 (5 bases). V was pared by 6 bases and J by 8 bases, with 19 bases between. The length of the CDR3 is 14 residues. Germline assignment: CDR1 MNHNS and CDR2 SASEGT.

This sequence joins TRBV7-2 and TRBJ2-3; 7 bases agree with TRBD2. The junction had 7 bases not matched to a gene; V was cut back by 4 bases and J by 6 bases. The CDR3 spans 14 residues. The V gene's germline CDR1 is SGHTA and CDR2 FQGNSA. In DNA, the CDR3 is TGTGCCAGCAGCTCGGGAAGCGGGGTGGATACGCAGTATTTT. It specifies CASSSGSGVDTQYF.

This clone occurred once. This chain connects TRBV28 to TRBJ1-2; maybe TRBD1 (6 bases). The CDR3 runs 11 residues. CDR1 is MDHEN and CDR2 is SYDVKM in the germline V gene. V lost 10 bases to trimming and J lost 7 bases, with 13 bases between them. CDR3 nucleotides: TGTGCCATCACAGGGTTAAGTGGCTACACCTTC. It translates to CAITGLSGYTF.

The chain couples TRBV2 to TRBJ2-1; D is unclear. The V end lost 4 bases, the J end lost 5 bases, and 9 bases lay between the germline ends. Germline CDR1 and CDR2: SNHLY and FYNNEI. This CDR3 has 13 residues. The CDR3 protein is CASSVHLNNEQFF. Here the CDR3 DNA reads TGTGCCAGCAGTGTTCACCTAAACAATGAGCAGTTCTTC.

The chain is built from TRBV13 and TRBJ1-1; D ambiguous. The CDR3 extends over 13 amino acids. V lost 3 bases to trimming and J lost 0 bases, with 5 bases between them. CDR1 and CDR2 (germline): PRHDT, FYEKMQ (reference sequence). The CDR3 loop is CASSLRVNTEAFF. As DNA, the CDR3 is TGTGCCAGCAGCTTGAGAGTGAACACTGAAGCTTTCTTT.

This clone came up once. The chain combines TRBV28 with TRBJ1-5; the match to TRBD1 covers 8 bases. Germline V CDR1 and CDR2: MDHEN, SYDVKM. V lost 5 bases and J lost 4; bases outside the gene matches: 7. This CDR3 comprises 15 residues. CDR3 loop: CASSPPGQGNQPQHF. The DNA for the CDR3 is TGTGCCAGCAGTCCCCCAGGACAGGGAAATCAGCCCCAGCATTTT.

V and J are TRBV29-1 and TRBJ2-4; D uncertain. Germline lookup yields CDR1 SQVTM and CDR2 ANQGSEA. The V end was cut by 7 bases, the J end by 3 bases, with 13 bases between. The CDR3 sequence is 13 residues long. As DNA, the CDR3 is TGCAGCGCCCGAGGTATTGACAAAAACATTCAGTACTTC. This translates into CSARGIDKNIQYF.

The V gene is TRBV28, the J gene TRBJ2-7; 7 positions agree with TRBD1. Trimming at V came to 4 bases and at J to 12 bases, leaving 6 bases not matched to a gene. CDR3 length equals 11 residues. Germline loops: CDR1 MDHEN, CDR2 SYDVKM. The CDR3 coding sequence is TGTGCCAGCAGTTCCCCGGGACAGCGGTACTTC. It specifies CASSSPGQRYF.

This rearrangement joins TRBV6-5 to TRBJ1-6; D is undetermined. The germline gives CDR1 MNHEY, CDR2 SVGAGI. The length of the CDR3 is 14 residues. V dropped 2 bases and J dropped 10 bases, with 12 bases sitting between them. The CDR3 DNA reads as TGTGCCAGCAGTTACGAACAGCCCCGGTCACCCCTCCACTTT. Translated, it gives CASSYEQPRSPLHF.

CDR3 loop: CASSLYGTILDEQFF. The CDR3 region has the DNA TGTGCCAGCAGTTTATATGGGACTATTTTGGATGAGCAGTTCTTC. The rearrangement links TRBV28 to TRBJ2-1, with 7 bases fitting TRBD2. V lost 1 base, J lost 8 bases, and 8 bases stayed unmatched. Per the germline V gene, CDR1 is MDHEN and CDR2 is SYDVKM. The CDR3 sequence is 15 residues long.

As concerns this clone: An end of the junction differs from the germline gene, which may be a read error. V is TRBV9 and J is TRBJ2-7; maybe TRBD2 (7 bases). Germline V gene sequence: CDR1 SGDLS, CDR2 YYNGEE. This CDR3 spans 15 amino acids. The CDR3 spells CASSARGALSNEQYF. CDR3 coding DNA: TGTGCCAGCAGCGCCCGGGGGGCCCTCTCCAACGAGCAGTACTTC.

The rearrangement joins TRBV6-1 to TRBJ1-1, with 8 bases identical to TRBD1. With V trimmed by 6 bases and J by 4 bases, 4 bases remained unmatched. The germline CDR1 and CDR2 sequences are MNHNS and SASEGT. The CDR3 sequence is 13 residues long. The CDR3 protein is CASRTGGSTEAFF. In DNA form, the CDR3 reads TGTGCCAGCAGAACAGGGGGAAGCACTGAAGCTTTCTTT.

The rearrangement links TRBV27 to TRBJ2-2; 9 positions agree with TRBD1. From germline, CDR1 is MNHEY and CDR2 SMNVEV (reference sequence). The length of the CDR3 is 14 residues. V shed 6 bases, J shed 5 bases, and the junction held 4 bases outside the gene matches. DNA of the CDR3: TGTGCCAGCAGCAGACAGGGGGGGACCGGGGAGCTGTTTTTT. It encodes CASSRQGGTGELFF.

This chain uses TRBV4-3 with TRBJ1-4; 8 bases map to TRBD1. Per the germline V gene, CDR1 is LGHNA and CDR2 is YSLEER. The V gene end was trimmed by 0 bases and the J gene end by 8 bases; junction bases not matched to a gene: 5. The CDR3 extends over 15 amino acids. The CDR3 reads CASSQDSRGHEKLFF. CDR3 DNA: TGCGCCAGCAGCCAAGATAGCAGGGGGCACGAAAAACTGTTTTTT.

The chain uses TRBV5-1 and TRBJ2-7, with TRBD1 matching over 9 bases. The CDR3 length is 14 residues. Germline trimming cut 4 bases from V and 2 bases from J; bases unmatched to any gene: 4. The V gene's germline CDR1 is SGHRS and CDR2 YFSETQ. CDR3 bases: TGCGCCAGCAGCGACAGGGGGGGGCCCTACGAGCAGTACTTC. It translates to CASSDRGGPYEQYF.

This clone came up a few times. The rearrangement joins TRBV2 to TRBJ2-5; the match to TRBD2 covers 10 bases. V shed 2 bases and J 2 bases; nucleotides not matched to a gene: 5. Germline V gives CDR1 SNHLY, CDR2 FYNNEI. The CDR3 sequence is 16 residues long. CDR3 nucleotide sequence: TGTGCCAGCAGTGAAAATAGAGCGGGGGGGCAAGAGACCCAGTACTTC. Encoded protein: CASSENRAGGQETQYF. Looking up the rest from reference TRBV2 and TRBJ2-5 gives the full variable domain: EPEVTQTPSHQVTQMGQEVILRCVPISNHLYFYWYRQILGQKVEFLVSFYNNEISEKSEIFDDQFSVERPDGSNFTLKIRSTKLEDSAMYFCASSENRAGGQETQYFGPGTRLLVL.

V is TRBV18 and J is TRBJ2-7; 7 positions agree with TRBD2. This CDR3 contains 17 residues. Germline assignment: CDR1 KGHSH and CDR2 LQKENI. V was clipped by 0 bases and J by 2 bases; unmatched bases: 10. CDR3 residues: CASSPPSSGGRAYEQYF. The CDR3 coding sequence is TGTGCCAGCTCACCACCTTCGAGTGGGGGGAGGGCCTACGAGCAGTACTTC.

The chain recombines TRBV9 with TRBJ2-3; 11 bases match TRBD2. Trimming took 3 bases from V and 6 from J; bases not matched to a gene: 3. The CDR3 sequence is 14 residues long. Looked up from germline, CDR1 is SGDLS and CDR2 is YYNGEE. This chain's CDR3 is CASSGRTSGDTQYF. As DNA, the CDR3 is TGTGCCAGCAGCGGGAGGACTAGCGGGGATACGCAGTATTTT.

The V call is TRBV5-5, the J call TRBJ2-2; 7 nucleotides line up with TRBD1. The CDR3 is made up of 20 amino acids. Trimming removed 3 bases from V and 5 bases from J; junction bases left unmatched: 22. CDR1 SGHKS and CDR2 YYEKEE come from the germline V gene (reference sequence). The CDR3 region has the DNA TGTGCCAGCAGCTCAACGTACAGCAACCGACAGGGCGGGTTGACCGGGGAGCTGTTTTTT. This encodes CASSSTYSNRQGGLTGELFF. Drawing the rest from reference TRBV5-5 and TRBJ2-2, the complete variable domain is DAGVTQSPTHLIKTRGQQVTLRCSPISGHKSVSWYQQVLGQGPQFIFQYYEKEERGRGNFPDRFSARQFPNYSSELNVNALLLGDSALYLCASSSTYSNRQGGLTGELFFGEGSRLTVL.

This chain connects TRBV28 to TRBJ2-2, with 7 bases lining up with TRBD2. From germline, CDR1 is MDHEN and CDR2 SYDVKM. The V segment lost 10 bases and the J segment 4 bases; nucleotides outside the gene matches: 12. CDR3 length equals 15 residues. The CDR3 region has the DNA TGTGCCACCCGGCCGAGCGCGGGAGTCACCGGGGAGCTGTTTTTT. Amino acids: CATRPSAGVTGELFF. The full variable domain, in which reference TRBV28 and TRBJ2-2 provide the parts outside the CDR3, is DVKVTQSSRYLVKRTGEKVFLECVQDMDHENMFWYRQDPGLGLRLIYFSYDVKMKEKGDIPEGYSVSREKKERFSLILESASTNQTSMYLCATRPSAGVTGELFFGEGSRLTVL.

The chain links TRBV4-1 to TRBJ1-3; D gene unclear. Germline values: CDR1 MGHRA, CDR2 YSYEKL. Trimming left V 0 bases short and J 2 bases short, with 14 bases between. The CDR3 is 17 amino acids. CDR3 DNA sequence: TGCGCCAGCAGCCAAGATCAGTCTTCCCCGCCTGGAAACACCATATATTTT. This translates into CASSQDQSSPPGNTIYF.

The chain joins TRBV12-5 to TRBJ2-7; D gene uncertain. Trimming pared 1 base from V and 0 bases from J, leaving 4 bases between. From germline, CDR1 is LGHNT and CDR2 FRNRAP. The CDR3 is 13 amino acids. Here the CDR3 reads CASGLGLSYEQYF. CDR3 in DNA: TGTGCTAGTGGTTTGGGACTCTCCTACGAGCAGTACTTC. Full variable domain (rest looked up from reference TRBV12-5 and TRBJ2-7): DARVTQTPRHKVTEMGQEVTMRCQPILGHNTVFWYRQTMMQGLELLAYFRNRAPLDDSGMPKDRFSAEMPDATLATLKIQPSEPRDSAVYFCASGLGLSYEQYFGPGTRLTVT.

This clone was recorded only once. The chain has TRBV2 and TRBJ1-1, with a possible D match to TRBD1 (5 bases). This CDR3 is built from 13 residues. Per germline, CDR1 SNHLY and CDR2 FYNNEI. Trimming left V 6 bases short and J 4 bases short, with 12 bases between. For the CDR3, the DNA is TGTGCCAGCAGACGACGGGACTTCACTGAAGCTTTCTTT. Encoded protein: CASRRRDFTEAFF.

The J gene is TRBJ2-5, the V gene TRBV5-1, with 10 bases lining up with TRBD2. The CDR3 totals 16 residues. The germline CDR1 and CDR2 sequences are SGHRS and YFSETQ. J lost 3 bases, V lost 3 bases, and 8 bases had no gene match. CDR3 sequence (DNA): TGCGCCAGCAGCTCTCTCAGGACTAGCGGAGAAGAGACCCAGTACTTC. Translated, it gives CASSSLRTSGEETQYF.

The chain employs TRBV7-9 and TRBJ2-7, with 8 bases matching TRBD1. With V trimmed by 1 base and J by 0 bases, 2 bases remained unmatched. Germline-derived CDR1 and CDR2 are SEHNR and FQNEAQ (reference sequence). The CDR3 covers 15 residues. The CDR3 DNA follows: TGTGCCAGCAGCTTAGGGGACAGGCACTCCTACGAGCAGTACTTC. This translates into CASSLGDRHSYEQYF.

The chain is built from TRBV12-5 and TRBJ2-1; D not resolved. V was cut by 7 bases and J by 12 bases, with 16 bases left in between. Germline V gives CDR1 LGHNT, CDR2 FRNRAP. This CDR3 contains 12 residues. The CDR3 sequence is CASVYATRGQFF. CDR3 DNA: TGTGCTAGTGTTTACGCTACCCGTGGGCAGTTCTTC.

This clone has just one count. The chain recombines TRBV7-9 with TRBJ1-1; maybe TRBD1 (6 bases). Germline loops: CDR1 SEHNR, CDR2 FQNEAQ (reference sequence). Deletions cut 7 bases from V and 7 bases from J, with 22 bases between. The CDR3 contains 15 residues. The CDR3 region is CASTDIQGRFSEAFF. The CDR3 DNA sequence: TGTGCCAGCACCGACATACAGGGCAGGTTCAGTGAAGCTTTCTTT.

In DNA form, the CDR3 reads TGTGCCAGCAGCATGGGACAATCTGGAAACACCATATATTTT. Translating gives CASSMGQSGNTIYF. The chain links TRBV7-9 to TRBJ1-3, with D possibly being TRBD1 (6 bases). Germline-derived CDR1 and CDR2 are SEHNR and FQNEAQ (reference sequence). The CDR3 contains 14 residues. Trimming shortened V by 5 bases and J by 1 base, and 9 bases separated the two germline ends.

The chain joins TRBV5-6 to TRBJ2-7, with TRBD1 as a possible D gene (7 bases). Deletions cut 4 bases from V and 3 bases from J, with 11 bases between. This CDR3 contains 13 residues. Germline assignment: CDR1 SGHDT and CDR2 YYEEEE. In nucleotides, the CDR3 is TGTGCCAGCAGCGCGGGACAGTTCTACGAGCAGTACTTC. The encoded protein is CASSAGQFYEQYF.